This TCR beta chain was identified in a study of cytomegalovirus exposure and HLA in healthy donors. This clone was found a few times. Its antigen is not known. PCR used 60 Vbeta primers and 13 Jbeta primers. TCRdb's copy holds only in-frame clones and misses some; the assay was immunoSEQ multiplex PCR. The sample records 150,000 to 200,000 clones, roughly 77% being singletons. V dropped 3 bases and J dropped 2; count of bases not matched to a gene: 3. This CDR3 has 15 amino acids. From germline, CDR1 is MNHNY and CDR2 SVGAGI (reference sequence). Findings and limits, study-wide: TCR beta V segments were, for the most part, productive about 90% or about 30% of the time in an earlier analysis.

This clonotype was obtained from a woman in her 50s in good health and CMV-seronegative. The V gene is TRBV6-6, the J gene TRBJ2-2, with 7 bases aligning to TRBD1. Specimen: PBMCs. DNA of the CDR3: TGTGCCAGCAGTTATACAGGGGCCAACACCGGGGAGCTGTTTTTT. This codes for CASSYTGANTGELFF.